A selection of T cell receptor beta chains follows, all from one sample in a study of blood T cell repertoires in COVID-19. TCRdb's copy holds only in-frame clones and misses some; the assay was immunoSEQ multiplex PCR. The sample consists of under 200,000 clones, about 85% of them appearing once. Sample: PBMCs or T cells enriched from blood (not recorded which). These receptors were collected from a woman aged 40 to 50 in a cohort exposed to, infected with or recovered from COVID-19 (not recorded which). The CDR3 runs from the conserved cysteine through the conserved F or W. A D gene is named only where the DNA matches it firmly. Where a row states a size, it is once, few, many or the class of an expanded clone; other rows omit it.

clone_size	j_call	v_call	d_call	cdr3_nt	cdr3_aa
NA	TRBJ2-7	TRBV4-1	NA	TGCGCCAGCAGCCAAGATGGTGAAGGAGGAGAGCAGTACTTC	CASSQDGEGGEQYF
NA	TRBJ2-1	TRBV7-6	NA	TGTGCCAGCAGCTCAGCTGGAGGGGAGCAGTTCTTC	CASSSAGGEQFF
NA	TRBJ1-1	TRBV18	NA	TGTGCCAGCTCACCTCAGACACCGAACACTGAAGCTTTCTTT	CASSPQTPNTEAFF
NA	TRBJ2-2	TRBV28	NA	TGTGCCAGCAGTCTGTCTGTCAGGAAAACCGGGGAGCTGTTTTTT	CASSLSVRKTGELFF
NA	TRBJ2-1	TRBV3-1/TRBV3-2	TRBD2	TGTGCCAGCAGCCCAACAAGACTAGCTATTGAGCAGTTCTTC	CASSPTRLAIEQFF
NA	TRBJ1-4	TRBV12-5	NA	TGTGCTAGTGCCCTGGGGGGTGAAAAACTGTTTTTT	CASALGGEKLFF
NA	TRBJ1-2	TRBV5-1	TRBD1	TGCGCCAGCAGCTTACAGGGGGCTGATGGCTACACCTTC	CASSLQGADGYTF
NA	TRBJ1-1	TRBV9	TRBD1	TGTGCCAGCAGCATGACCAGGGGGAGCAACACTGAAGCTTTCTTT	CASSMTRGSNTEAFF
NA	TRBJ2-1	TRBV5-4	NA	TGTGCCAGCAGCCCCCAAGGCGGGGCTACCTACAATGAGCAGTTCTTC	CASSPQGGATYNEQFF
NA	TRBJ2-7	TRBV18	TRBD2	TGTGCCAGCTCCCTCCGAGCGGGAGGGTCCTACGAGCAGTACTTC	CASSLRAGGSYEQYF
NA	TRBJ1-1	TRBV19	NA	TGTGCCAGTAGGCCCTCGGGGGGGGCGAACACTGAAGCTTTCTTT	CASRPSGGANTEAFF
NA	TRBJ2-2	TRBV13	TRBD2	TGTGCCAGCAGCTTAGGCCTAGCTAGCGGGGGCACGAACACCGGGGAGCTGTTTTTT	CASSLGLASGGTNTGELFF
once	TRBJ1-2	TRBV30	NA	TGTGCCTGGAATCCGGGAAGCTATGGCTACACCTTC	CAWNPGSYGYTF
once	TRBJ2-1	TRBV19	NA	TGTGCCAGTAGTCCCGACGCTAGGTACAATGAGCAGTTCTTC	CASSPDARYNEQFF
NA	TRBJ2-1	TRBV19	NA	TGTGCCAGTAGTATCCCGGGAGTGATCAATGAGCAGTTCTTC	CASSIPGVINEQFF
NA	TRBJ2-3	TRBV7-6	NA	TGTGCCAGCAGCTTAGTACGCGGGGAGTACACAGATACGCAGTATTTT	CASSLVRGEYTDTQYF
NA	TRBJ2-7	TRBV12-3/TRBV12-4	TRBD2	TGTGCCAGCAGTCTCGGGAGGCACGAGCAGTACTTC	CASSLGRHEQYF
NA	TRBJ1-2	TRBV19	TRBD1	TGTGCCAGTAGTACAACCGGGACAGGGTATGGCTACACCTTC	CASSTTGTGYGYTF
NA	TRBJ1-1	TRBV19	NA	TGTGCCACCTGCAATGCGGGAGGGATTGGCACTGAAGCTTTCTTT	CATCNAGGIGTEAFF
NA	TRBJ2-7	TRBV13	NA	TGTGCCAGCAGCGTATTGGGGAGTCCCTACGAGCAGTACTTC	CASSVLGSPYEQYF
NA	TRBJ2-2	TRBV5-1	TRBD1	TGCGCCAGCAGCTTACGGACAGGGGACACCGGGGAGCTGTTTTTT	CASSLRTGDTGELFF
NA	TRBJ1-5	TRBV19	NA	TGTGCCAGTAGTATACTCACGTCGGGCAATCAGCCCCAGCATTTT	CASSILTSGNQPQHF
NA	TRBJ1-1	TRBV30	NA	TGTGCCTGGAGTGTCACAGGGTTAAACACTGAAGCTTTCTTT	CAWSVTGLNTEAFF
NA	TRBJ1-3	TRBV11-3	NA	TGTGCCAGCAGCTTAGCCGGGTGGAACACCATATATTTT	CASSLAGWNTIYF
NA	TRBJ1-5	TRBV5-8	TRBD1	TGTGCCAGCAGCTCCTGGACAGGCAAAATTAGCAATCAGCCCCAGCATTTT	CASSSWTGKISNQPQHF
NA	TRBJ1-2	TRBV25-1	NA	TGTGCCAGCAGTGAGGCACAGTACTACTATGGCTACACCTTC	CASSEAQYYYGYTF
NA	TRBJ1-1	TRBV3-1/TRBV3-2	NA	TGTGCCAGCAGCCAGGGCAGGGACACTGAAGCTTTCTTT	CASSQGRDTEAFF
NA	TRBJ1-2	TRBV27	TRBD1	TGTGCCAGCAGTTTAGGGGGGACAGGGGCTCTCGGCTATGGCTACACCTTC	CASSLGGTGALGYGYTF
NA	TRBJ2-1	TRBV1	NA	TGCACCAGCAGCCAGGGACTAGCGAGCGAGAATGAGCAGTTCTTC	CTSSQGLASENEQFF
once	TRBJ2-7	TRBV6-2/TRBV6-3	TRBD1	TGTGCCAGCAGTCAACGGACAGGGAACGAGCAGTACTTC	CASSQRTGNEQYF
NA	TRBJ1-2	TRBV5-5	NA	TGTGCCAGCAGCCCAGCTAACTATGGCTACACCTTC	CASSPANYGYTF
NA	TRBJ1-3	TRBV5-5	NA	TGTGCCAGCAGCTTCATGTTCTCTGGAAACACCATATATTTT	CASSFMFSGNTIYF
NA	TRBJ1-1	TRBV5-1	NA	TGCGCCAGCAGCTACCCGGGAGCTCGAAGCACTGAAGCTTTCTTT	CASSYPGARSTEAFF
NA	TRBJ1-2	TRBV7-9	NA	TGTGCCAGCAGCTTTGTCACAGGGAACTATGGCTACACCTTC	CASSFVTGNYGYTF
NA	TRBJ2-1	TRBV7-2	NA	TGTGCCAGCAGCCACGACAGAATCCTTTCCAATGAGCAGTTCTTC	CASSHDRILSNEQFF
once	TRBJ2-2	TRBV30	NA	TGTGCTAGCCGGCTGACAGTCACGACCGGGGAGCTGTTTTTT	CASRLTVTTGELFF
NA	TRBJ1-2	TRBV6-2/TRBV6-3	TRBD1	TGTGCCAGCAGTTACATCAGGACAGGGGATGGCTACACCTTC	CASSYIRTGDGYTF
NA	TRBJ1-2	TRBV11-3	NA	TGTGCCAGCAGCGGAGGAGGGTCCAACTATGGCTACACCTTC	CASSGGGSNYGYTF
once	TRBJ1-6	TRBV20-1	TRBD1	TGCAGTGCTAGTATCCCACAGGGGAGTTCACCCCTCCACTTT	CSASIPQGSSPLHF
NA	TRBJ2-7	TRBV4-1	TRBD2	TGCGCCAGCAGCCAACTAAGCGGGAGACCGGCCTACGAGCAGTACTTC	CASSQLSGRPAYEQYF
once	TRBJ1-6	TRBV2	TRBD1	TGTGCCAGCAGTGATGTGGGACAGGGTAATTCACCCCTCCACTTT	CASSDVGQGNSPLHF
NA	TRBJ1-5	TRBV9	NA	TGTGCCAGCAGCTCTGGACAGCAAAATCAGCCCCAGCATTTT	CASSSGQQNQPQHF
many	TRBJ1-3	TRBV7-6	NA	TGTGCCAGCAGCTTAGCGCTGCGGAGCTCTGGAAACACCATATATTTT	CASSLALRSSGNTIYF
few	TRBJ2-7	TRBV30	NA	TGTGCCTGGAGTGGGAGGTCGACCCTTCCTGGGCAGTACTTC	CAWSGRSTLPGQYF
NA	TRBJ1-1	TRBV5-1	NA	TGCGCCAGCAGCTTGGCCGGGGGGGAAGCTTTCTTT	CASSLAGGEAFF
NA	TRBJ1-2	TRBV4-1	NA	TGCGCCAGCAGCCGAAGTGGGACAAACGCAGGGTATGGCTACACCTTC	CASSRSGTNAGYGYTF
NA	TRBJ2-1	TRBV27	TRBD2	TGTGCCATCCTCCTCGCCCGGACTAGCGCATACAATGAGCAGTTCTTC	CAILLARTSAYNEQFF
NA	TRBJ1-1	TRBV6-5	NA	TGTGCCAGCAGTTTAACGACCTCGGGCACTGAAGCTTTCTTT	CASSLTTSGTEAFF
NA	TRBJ2-1	TRBV19	TRBD1	TGTGCCAGTAGCTTGGGACAGGGGAGGTCCTACAATGAGCAGTTCTTC	CASSLGQGRSYNEQFF
NA	TRBJ2-7	TRBV27	TRBD1	TGTGCCAGCAGTATTACAGGGGGAGGCTACGAGCAGTACTTC	CASSITGGGYEQYF
NA	TRBJ2-1	TRBV4-1	TRBD2	TGCGCCAGCAGCCAAGGAGCGGGGGGCGGGAATGAGCAGTTCTTC	CASSQGAGGGNEQFF
NA	TRBJ1-2	TRBV29-1	TRBD1	TGCAGCGTTGATGACAGGGGAACGAACTATGGCTACACCTTC	CSVDDRGTNYGYTF
NA	TRBJ1-5	TRBV24-1	NA	TGTGCCACCAGTGGAGCTAATAGCAATCAGCCCCAGCATTTT	CATSGANSNQPQHF
NA	TRBJ2-5	TRBV11-3	NA	TGTGCCAGCAGCGAACTGGAGACCCAGTACTTC	CASSELETQYF
NA	TRBJ1-1	TRBV15	TRBD1	TGTGCCACCAGCAGATCATCTTGGACAGGGGGGCCCACTGAAGCTTTCTTT	CATSRSSWTGGPTEAFF
NA	TRBJ1-4	TRBV2	NA	TGTGCCAGCAGTGACGTCAAAGGGAGTGAAAAACTGTTTTTT	CASSDVKGSEKLFF
NA	TRBJ1-2	TRBV3-1/TRBV3-2	TRBD1	TGTGCCAGCAGCCAAGGGGACAGGGGAGCTAACTATGGCTACACCTTC	CASSQGDRGANYGYTF
NA	TRBJ1-1	TRBV19	TRBD1	TGTGCCAGTCGTCCAGGGACAGTAATTGCCCCCGACACTGAAGCTTTCTTT	CASRPGTVIAPDTEAFF
once	TRBJ2-1	TRBV14	NA	TGTGCCAGCAGCCCATCTTCTTACGGGAATATATTAAATGAGCAGTTCTTC	CASSPSSYGNILNEQFF
NA	TRBJ2-6	TRBV29-1	TRBD1	TGCAGCGTAAGGACAGGGGAAGGCTCTGGGGCCAACGTCCTGACTTTC	CSVRTGEGSGANVLTF